This T cell receptor (beta chain) stems from a study of breast tumors, draining lymph nodes, adjacent tissues. This CDR3 has 13 residues. The germline V and J ends were trimmed by 2 bases and 4 bases, with 8 bases remaining between them. From germline, CDR1 is MNHEY and CDR2 SVGAGI. TCRdb recomputed calls from the multiplex PCR reads with MiXCR, one row per CDR3 protein. The sample has more than 20,000 distinct CDR3 sequences; roughly 58% are singletons. This chain connects TRBV6-5 to TRBJ1-2; unclear D gene. The sequence came from a female donor with breast cancer. Some clones in this sample may be carry-over from other donors' samples. The sample consisted of breast tumor tissue. The DNA of the CDR3 is TGTGCCAGCAGTTACGGGAGGAGCTATGGCTACACCTTC. Amino acid sequence: CASSYGRSYGYTF.